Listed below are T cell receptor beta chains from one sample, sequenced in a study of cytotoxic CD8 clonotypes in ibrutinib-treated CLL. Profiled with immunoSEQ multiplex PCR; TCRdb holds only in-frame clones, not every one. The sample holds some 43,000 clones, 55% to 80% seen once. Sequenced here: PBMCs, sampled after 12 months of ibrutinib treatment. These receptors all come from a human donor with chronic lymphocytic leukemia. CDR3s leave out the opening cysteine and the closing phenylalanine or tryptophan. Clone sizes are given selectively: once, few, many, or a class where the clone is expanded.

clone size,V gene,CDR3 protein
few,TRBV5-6,ASSFGYQGAVYNSPLH
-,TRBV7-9,ASSLAGLNTGELF
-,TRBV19,ASSIGSGGAQDEQY
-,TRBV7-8,ASSLYPGELF
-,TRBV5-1,ATGTSLGNEQF
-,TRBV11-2,ASSPGLDYEQY
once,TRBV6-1,ASSEELLAGAPYEQY
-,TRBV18,ASSPRQGTSEQY
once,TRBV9,ASSIEGGQDNEKLF
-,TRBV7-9,ASSLQGWHYGYT
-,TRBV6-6,ASSPIGDTIYEQY
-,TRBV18,ASSPPEKETQY
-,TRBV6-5,ASSYGSGDGELF
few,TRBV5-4,ASSGGTLTTH
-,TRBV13,ASSPHGAGTEAF
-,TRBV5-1,ASSLARDYNSPLH
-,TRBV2,ARRSPRDRKYNEQF
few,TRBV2,ASSEGSSGNTIY
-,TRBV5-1,ASSLEGGADTQY
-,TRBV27,ASSFLTLRRIPTNEKLF
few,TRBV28,ASSSTDRTYGYT
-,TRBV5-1,ASSPPPSAGMETQY